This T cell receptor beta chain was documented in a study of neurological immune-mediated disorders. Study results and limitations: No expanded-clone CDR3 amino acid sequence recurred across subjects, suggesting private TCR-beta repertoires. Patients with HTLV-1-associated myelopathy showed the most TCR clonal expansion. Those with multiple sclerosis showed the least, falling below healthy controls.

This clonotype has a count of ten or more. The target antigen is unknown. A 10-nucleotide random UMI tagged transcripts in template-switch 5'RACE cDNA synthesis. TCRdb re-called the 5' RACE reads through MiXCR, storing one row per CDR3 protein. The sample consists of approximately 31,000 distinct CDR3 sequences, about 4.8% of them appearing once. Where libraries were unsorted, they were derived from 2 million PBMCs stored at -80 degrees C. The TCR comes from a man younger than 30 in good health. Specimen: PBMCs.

CDR3 coding DNA: TGTGCCAGCAGTGAAGGGATAGGAACTGAAGCTTTCTTT. It encodes CASSEGIGTEAFF. The J gene is TRBJ1-1, the V gene TRBV6-4; D is uncertain. The CDR3 has 13 amino acids. V lost 3 bases and J 5 bases, leaving 10 bases between the germline ends. Germline V gene sequence: CDR1 MRHNA, CDR2 SNTAGT.